These 7 T cell receptor beta chains originate from one sample sequenced in a study of Ad26.COV2.S vaccination and SARS-CoV-2 variants (dated by TCRdb to the early 2020s). Library generation was performed with the immunoSEQ multiplex PCR assay. TCRdb stores this immuneACCESS table with in-frame sequences only. Part of the clones is absent; in the studies checked, under half of the shortfall reflects unresolved V genes, and no reason is known for the rest. This sample gives about 390,000 clones in total; around 92% of them show up just once. The ten largest account for more than 1.5% of the sample. The sample's treatment or condition label is to be understood as: around 19 received Ad26.COV2.S at low or high dose, single or two shots; about 5 received placebo; per-sample allocation not given. Repertoires of vaccine and placebo recipients were sequenced from samples taken on day 63 after the first injection.

Material: peripheral blood, obtained in a trial of Ad26.COV2.S vaccine versus placebo. These TCRs come from a person between 18 and 60 years old who received the Ad26.COV2.S COVID-19 vaccine or a placebo.

The CDR3 DNA sequence: TGTGCCAGCAGCTTAGTGCCAGGGTTGGTGAACACTGAAGCTTTCTTT. Translated, it gives CASSLVPGLVNTEAFF. J is TRBJ1-1 and V is TRBV7-2; D is possibly TRBD1 (5 bases). Germline CDR1 and CDR2: SGHTA and FQGNSA. CDR3 length: 16 residues. Trimming took off 1 base at V and 0 bases at J, with 12 bases between the two ends.

The V gene is TRBV20-1, the J gene TRBJ2-7, with a tentative D call TRBD2 (5 bases). The V end was cut by 6 bases, the J end by 6 bases, with 12 bases between. Per the germline V gene, CDR1 is DFQATT and CDR2 is SNEGSKA (reference sequence). This CDR3 region has 11 residues. The CDR3 region is CSAYWSGEQYF. The CDR3 DNA reads TGCAGTGCCTACTGGAGCGGCGAGCAGTACTTC.

This chain connects TRBV12-5 to TRBJ2-1, with TRBD1 identical over 7 bases. Germline V gene lookup returns CDR1 LGHNT and CDR2 FRNRAP. The length of the CDR3 is 18 residues. Trimming at V came to 1 base and at J to 6 bases, leaving 15 bases not matched to a gene. The CDR3 bases are TGTGCTAGTGGTTTGGACCCGACAGGGTACTCAGTTGCCAATGAGCAGTTCTTC. Its protein is CASGLDPTGYSVANEQFF.

The DNA of the CDR3 is TGTGCCAGCATTGGTGAAAAACTGTTTTTT. This sequence encodes CASIGEKLFF. The chain carries TRBV2 and TRBJ1-4; no clear D. Germline V gene lookup returns CDR1 SNHLY and CDR2 FYNNEI. This CDR3 contains 10 residues. Trimming took off 7 bases at V and 7 bases at J, with 4 bases between the two ends.

As concerns this clone: The sample contains more than one DNA sequence encoding this CDR3. The V gene is TRBV12-3 or TRBV12-4, the J gene TRBJ2-5; perhaps TRBD2 as D (6 bases). This CDR3 is 12 amino acids long. V lost 9 bases, J lost 4 bases, and 12 bases lay in between. The CDR3: CASTGGRETQYF. CDR3 sequence (DNA): TGTGCCAGTACAGGAGGGCGAGAGACCCAGTACTTC.

The genes are TRBV18 and TRBJ2-1, with D possibly TRBD2 on 5 matching bases. V shed 0 bases and J shed 3 bases, with 12 bases lying between them. Germline V gene lookup returns CDR1 KGHSH and CDR2 LQKENI. The CDR3 totals 16 residues. CDR3 nucleotides: TGTGCCAGCTCACCACCGTCGGGGTGGGACTACAATGAGCAGTTCTTC. This encodes CASSPPSGWDYNEQFF.

This clone showed up just once. The chain joins TRBV30 to TRBJ1-2; TRBD1 matches at 8 bases. This CDR3 region has 13 residues. The V gene's germline CDR1 is GTSNPN and CDR2 SVGIG (reference sequence). The V gene end was trimmed by 5 bases and the J gene end by 5 bases; junction bases not matched to a gene: 7. CDR3 sequence (DNA): TGTGCCTGGTGGACAGGGAGTTTTTATGGCTACACCTTC. It encodes CAWWTGSFYGYTF. The full variable domain, with the rest looked up from reference TRBV30 and TRBJ1-2, is SQTIHQWPATLVQPVGSPLSLECTVEGTSNPNLYWYRQAAGRGLQLLFYSVGIGQISSEVPQNLSASRPQDRQFILSSKKLLLSDSGFYLCAWWTGSFYGYTFGSGTRLTVV.